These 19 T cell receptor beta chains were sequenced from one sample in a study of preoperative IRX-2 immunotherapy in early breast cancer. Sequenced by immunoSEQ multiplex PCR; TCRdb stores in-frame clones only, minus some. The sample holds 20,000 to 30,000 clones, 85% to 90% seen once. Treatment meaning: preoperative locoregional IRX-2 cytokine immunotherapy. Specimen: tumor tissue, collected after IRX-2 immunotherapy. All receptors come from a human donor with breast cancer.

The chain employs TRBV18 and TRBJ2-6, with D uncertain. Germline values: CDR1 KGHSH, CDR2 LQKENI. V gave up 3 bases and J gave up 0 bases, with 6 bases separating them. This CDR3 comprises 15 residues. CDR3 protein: CASSPQSSGANVLTF. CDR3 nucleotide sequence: TGTGCCAGCTCACCCCAGAGCTCTGGGGCCAACGTCCTGACTTTC.

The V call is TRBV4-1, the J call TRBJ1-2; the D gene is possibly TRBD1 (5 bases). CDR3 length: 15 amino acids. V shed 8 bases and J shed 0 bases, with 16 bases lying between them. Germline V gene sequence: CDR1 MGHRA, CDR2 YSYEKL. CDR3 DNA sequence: TGCGCCAGCCGAACCCCAGGGCAAGCTAACTATGGCTACACCTTC. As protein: CASRTPGQANYGYTF.

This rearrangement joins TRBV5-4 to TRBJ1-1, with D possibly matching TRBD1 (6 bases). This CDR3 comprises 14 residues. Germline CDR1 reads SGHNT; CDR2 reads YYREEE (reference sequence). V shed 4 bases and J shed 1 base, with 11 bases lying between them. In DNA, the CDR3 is TGTGCCAGCAGCCCGGGACAACGGAACACTGAAGCTTTCTTT. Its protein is CASSPGQRNTEAFF.

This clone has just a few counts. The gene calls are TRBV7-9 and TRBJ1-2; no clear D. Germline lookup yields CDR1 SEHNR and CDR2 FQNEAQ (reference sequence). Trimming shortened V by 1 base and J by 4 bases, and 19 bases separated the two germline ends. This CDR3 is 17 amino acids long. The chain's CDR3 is CASSLDVDFTIIYGYTF. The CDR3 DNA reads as TGTGCCAGCAGCTTAGATGTGGACTTTACCATTATCTATGGCTACACCTTC.

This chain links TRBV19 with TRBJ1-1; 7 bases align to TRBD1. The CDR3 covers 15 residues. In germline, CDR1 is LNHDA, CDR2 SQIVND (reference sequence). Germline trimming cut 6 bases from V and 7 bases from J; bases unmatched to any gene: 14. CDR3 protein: CASRSLTGMRGEAFF. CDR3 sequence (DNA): TGTGCCAGTAGAAGTCTGACAGGGATGAGGGGTGAAGCTTTCTTT.

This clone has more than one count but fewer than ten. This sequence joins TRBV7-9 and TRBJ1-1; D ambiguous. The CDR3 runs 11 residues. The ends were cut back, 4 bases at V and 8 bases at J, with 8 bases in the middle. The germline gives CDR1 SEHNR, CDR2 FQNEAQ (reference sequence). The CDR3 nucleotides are TGTGCCAGCAGCTCGGGCCGGGAAGCTTTCTTT. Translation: CASSSGREAFF.

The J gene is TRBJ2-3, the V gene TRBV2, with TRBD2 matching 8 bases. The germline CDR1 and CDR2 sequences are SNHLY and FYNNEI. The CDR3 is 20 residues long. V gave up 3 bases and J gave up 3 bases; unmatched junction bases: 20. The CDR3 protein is CASSERPLGSGGRATDTQYF. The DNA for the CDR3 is TGTGCCAGCAGTGAGAGGCCCCTCGGGAGCGGGGGTAGAGCGACAGATACGCAGTATTTT. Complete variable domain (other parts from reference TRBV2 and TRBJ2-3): EPEVTQTPSHQVTQMGQEVILRCVPISNHLYFYWYRQILGQKVEFLVSFYNNEISEKSEIFDDQFSVERPDGSNFTLKIRSTKLEDSAMYFCASSERPLGSGGRATDTQYFGPGTRLTVL.

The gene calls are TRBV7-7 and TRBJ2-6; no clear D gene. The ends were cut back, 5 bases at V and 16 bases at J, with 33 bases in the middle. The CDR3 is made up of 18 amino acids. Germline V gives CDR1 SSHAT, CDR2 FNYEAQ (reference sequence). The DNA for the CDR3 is TGTGCCAGCAGCCTTCCATATAAGTGCCACAAGTCGGGCCAACGTCTGACTTTC. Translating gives CASSLPYKCHKSGQRLTF.

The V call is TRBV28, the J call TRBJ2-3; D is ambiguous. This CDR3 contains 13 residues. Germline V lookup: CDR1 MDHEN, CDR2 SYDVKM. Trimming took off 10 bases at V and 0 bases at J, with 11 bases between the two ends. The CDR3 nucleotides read TGTGCCATCCAGAGAACTAGCACAGATACGCAGTATTTT. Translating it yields CAIQRTSTDTQYF.

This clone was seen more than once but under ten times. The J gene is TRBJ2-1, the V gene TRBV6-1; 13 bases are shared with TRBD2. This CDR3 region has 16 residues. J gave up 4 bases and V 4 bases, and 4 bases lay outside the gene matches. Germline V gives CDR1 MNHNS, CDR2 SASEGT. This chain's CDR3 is CASSASTSGGYNEQFF. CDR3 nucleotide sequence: TGTGCCAGCAGTGCCTCGACTAGCGGGGGGTACAATGAGCAGTTCTTC.

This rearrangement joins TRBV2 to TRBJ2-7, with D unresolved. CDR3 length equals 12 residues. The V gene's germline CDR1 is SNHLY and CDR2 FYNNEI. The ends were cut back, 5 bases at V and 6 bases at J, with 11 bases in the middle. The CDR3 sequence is CASSLDAGEQYF. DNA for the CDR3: TGTGCCAGCAGTTTGGATGCAGGCGAGCAGTACTTC.

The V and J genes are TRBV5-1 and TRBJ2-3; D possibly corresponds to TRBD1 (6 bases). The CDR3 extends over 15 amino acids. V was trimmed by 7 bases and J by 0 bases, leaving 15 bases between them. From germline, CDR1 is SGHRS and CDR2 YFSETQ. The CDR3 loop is CASSKDRSSTDTQYF. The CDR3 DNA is TGCGCCAGCTCCAAAGACAGGTCTAGCACAGATACGCAGTATTTT.

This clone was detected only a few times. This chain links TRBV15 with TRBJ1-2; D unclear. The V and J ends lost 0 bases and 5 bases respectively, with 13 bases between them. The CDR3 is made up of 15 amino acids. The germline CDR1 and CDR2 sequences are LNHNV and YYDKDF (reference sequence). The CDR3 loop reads CATSRDDQAYYGYTF. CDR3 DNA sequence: TGTGCCACCAGCAGAGATGACCAGGCCTATTATGGCTACACCTTC. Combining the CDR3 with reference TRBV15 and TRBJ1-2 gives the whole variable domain DAMVIQNPRYQVTQFGKPVTLSCSQTLNHNVMYWYQQKSSQAPKLLFHYYDKDFNNEADTPDNFQSRRPNTSFCFLDIRSPGLGDTAMYLCATSRDDQAYYGYTFGSGTRLTVV.

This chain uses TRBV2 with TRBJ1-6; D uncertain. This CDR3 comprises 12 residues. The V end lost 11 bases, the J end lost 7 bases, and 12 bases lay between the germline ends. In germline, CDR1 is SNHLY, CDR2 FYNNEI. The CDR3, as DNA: TGTGCCGTCGGACGGAGCAATTCACCCCTCCACTTT. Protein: CAVGRSNSPLHF.

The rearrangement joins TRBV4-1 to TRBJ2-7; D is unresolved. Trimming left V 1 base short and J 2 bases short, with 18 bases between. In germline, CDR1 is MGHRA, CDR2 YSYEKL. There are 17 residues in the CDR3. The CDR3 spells CASSQGMAIGVPYEQYF. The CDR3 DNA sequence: TGCGCCAGCAGCCAAGGGATGGCTATTGGGGTTCCCTACGAGCAGTACTTC.

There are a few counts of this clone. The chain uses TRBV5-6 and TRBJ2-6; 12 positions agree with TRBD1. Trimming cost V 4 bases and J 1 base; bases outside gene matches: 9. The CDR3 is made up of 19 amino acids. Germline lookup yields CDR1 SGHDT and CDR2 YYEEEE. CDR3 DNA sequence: TGTGCCAGCAGCCTGGAAACGGGACAGGGGGCTTCTGGGGCCAACGTCCTGACTTTC. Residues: CASSLETGQGASGANVLTF.

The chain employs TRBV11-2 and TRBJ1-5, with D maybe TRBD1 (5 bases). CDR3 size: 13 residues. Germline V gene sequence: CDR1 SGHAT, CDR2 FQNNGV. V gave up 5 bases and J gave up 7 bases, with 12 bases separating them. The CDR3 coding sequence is TGTGCCAGCAGCCCCGCTGGGGACCAGCCCCAGCATTTT. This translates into CASSPAGDQPQHF.

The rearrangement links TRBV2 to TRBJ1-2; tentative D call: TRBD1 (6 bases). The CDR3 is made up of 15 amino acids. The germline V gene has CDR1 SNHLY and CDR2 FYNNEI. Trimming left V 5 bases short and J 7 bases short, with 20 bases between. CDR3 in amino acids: CASSLSASEGGGYTF. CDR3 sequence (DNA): TGTGCCAGCAGTCTGAGCGCTTCGGAGGGGGGTGGCTACACCTTC.

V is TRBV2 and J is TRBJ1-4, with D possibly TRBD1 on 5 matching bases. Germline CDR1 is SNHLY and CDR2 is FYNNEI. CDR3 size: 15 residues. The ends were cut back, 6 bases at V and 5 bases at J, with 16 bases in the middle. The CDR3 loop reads CASRTGGVRNEKLFF. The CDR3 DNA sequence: TGTGCCAGCAGGACGGGGGGGGTTAGAAATGAAAAACTGTTTTTT.